This T cell receptor beta chain was sequenced for a study of shared clonotypes between healthy human individuals. Using 200 ng DNA, about 30,000 T cell genomes, the sorted-subset replicate PCRs were run. Assay: immunoSEQ multiplex PCR; the TCRdb copy retains only in-frame clones and omits some. The data show about 2 million clones, with about 95% seen just once and 1.2% held by the top ten. Concerning this clone itself: Its antigen is unknown.

The CDR3 covers 14 residues. V lost 8 bases, J lost 2 bases, and 5 bases stayed unmatched. Germline V gene data show CDR1 as WSHSY and CDR2 as SAAADI. Overall study findings and caveats: Non-shared clonotypes showed lower generation probabilities than clonotypes common to all four donors. Having only a few donors restricted how much genetic and exposure-history diversity was captured. Naive subsets generally exceeded memory subsets in estimated richness.

As defined, naive CD8 cells were CD45RO-negative and positively selected for CCR7, with terminally differentiated effector memory CD45RA+ cells excluded. The receptor comes from a young man in good health. The chain uses TRBV10-2 and TRBJ2-3, with TRBD2 matching 9 bases. Sequencing was carried out using naive CD8+ T cells sorted from blood. This CDR3 is CASDQRGDTDTQYF. In nucleotides, the CDR3 is TGCGCCAGCGATCAGCGGGGGGACACAGATACGCAGTATTTT.